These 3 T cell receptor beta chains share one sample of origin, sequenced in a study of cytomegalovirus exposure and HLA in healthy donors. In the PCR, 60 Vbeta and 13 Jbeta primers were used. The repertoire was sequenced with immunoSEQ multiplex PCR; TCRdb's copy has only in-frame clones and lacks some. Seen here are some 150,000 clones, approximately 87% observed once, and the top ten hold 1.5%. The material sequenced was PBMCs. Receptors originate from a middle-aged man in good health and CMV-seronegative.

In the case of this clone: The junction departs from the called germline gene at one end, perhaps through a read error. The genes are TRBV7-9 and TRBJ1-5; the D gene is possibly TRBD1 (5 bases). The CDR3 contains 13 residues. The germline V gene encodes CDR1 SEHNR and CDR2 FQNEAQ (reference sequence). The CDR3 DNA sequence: TGTTCCAGCAGAGGGGATAGCAATCAGCCCCAGCATTTT. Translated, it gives CSSRGDSNQPQHF.

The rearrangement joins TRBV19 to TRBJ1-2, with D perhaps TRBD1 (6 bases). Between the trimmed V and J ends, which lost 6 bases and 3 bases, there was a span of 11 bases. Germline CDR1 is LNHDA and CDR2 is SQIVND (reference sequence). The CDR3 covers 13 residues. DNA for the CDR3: TGTGCCAGTAGCTACGGGACACACTATGGCTACACCTTC. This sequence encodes CASSYGTHYGYTF. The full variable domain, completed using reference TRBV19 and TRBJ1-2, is DGGITQSPKYLFRKEGQNVTLSCEQNLNHDAMYWYRQDPGQGLRLIYYSQIVNDFQKGDIAEGYSVSREKKESFPLTVTSAQKNPTAFYLCASSYGTHYGYTFGSGTRLTVV.

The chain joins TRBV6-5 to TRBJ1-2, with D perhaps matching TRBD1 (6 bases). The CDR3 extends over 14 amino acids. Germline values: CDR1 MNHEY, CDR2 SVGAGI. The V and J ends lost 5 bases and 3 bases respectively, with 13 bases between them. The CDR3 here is CASSERQVDYGYTF. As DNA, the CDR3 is TGTGCCAGCAGTGAAAGACAGGTCGACTATGGCTACACCTTC.